These 5 T cell receptor beta chains were sequenced from one sample in a study of shared clonotypes between healthy human individuals. Method: immunoSEQ multiplex PCR; TCRdb's copy keeps in-frame clones and lacks some. The table has approximately 470,000 clones, roughly 80% seen once. Material for sequencing was PBMCs. The origin of the receptors is a woman aged 40-49 years in good health. Some clones in this sample may be carry-over from other donors' samples.

The rearrangement uses TRBV7-6 and TRBJ2-1, with 9 bases fitting TRBD2. After removal of 5 bases from V and 1 base from J, the junction contained 6 bases not matched to a gene. Germline-derived CDR1 and CDR2 are SGHVS and FNYEAQ. CDR3 size: 16 residues. CDR3 DNA sequence: TGTGCCAGCAGCCCCGCAGCGGGAGGTTCCTACAATGAGCAGTTCTTC. Encoded protein: CASSPAAGGSYNEQFF. The full variable domain, in which reference TRBV7-6 and TRBJ2-1 provide the parts outside the CDR3, is GAGVSQSPRYKVTKRGQDVALRCDPISGHVSLYWYRQALGQGPEFLTYFNYEAQQDKSGLPNDRFSAERPEGSISTLTIQRTEQRDSAMYRCASSPAAGGSYNEQFFGPGTRLTVL.

V usage is TRBV7-6 and J usage is TRBJ2-7; D is unclear. This CDR3 is built from 12 residues. The germline gives CDR1 SGHVS, CDR2 FNYEAQ. The V end lost 1 base, the J end lost 2 bases, and 3 bases lay between the germline ends. The CDR3 bases are TGTGCCAGCAGCTTAGTGGCCTACGAGCAGTACTTC. Protein product: CASSLVAYEQYF.

This clone has more than one count but fewer than ten. The genes are TRBV7-6 and TRBJ2-2, with D maybe TRBD2 (6 bases). The CDR3 is 14 residues long. CDR1 is SGHVS, CDR2 FNYEAQ, per germline. V dropped 6 bases and J dropped 5 bases, with 13 bases sitting between them. CDR3 DNA sequence: TGTGCCAGCAGACGTGGAGGGAGGACCGGGGAGCTGTTTTTT. Translated, it gives CASRRGGRTGELFF.

The chain combines TRBV7-9 with TRBJ1-5; the match to TRBD1 covers 9 bases. Germline V gene lookup returns CDR1 SEHNR and CDR2 FQNEAQ (reference sequence). Germline trimming cut 5 bases from V and 5 bases from J; bases unmatched to any gene: 4. This CDR3 region has 14 residues. This CDR3 is CASSHRGPDQPQHF. The CDR3 bases are TGTGCCAGCAGCCACAGGGGGCCCGATCAGCCCCAGCATTTT.

The V call is TRBV28, the J call TRBJ1-4; 7 nucleotides agree with TRBD1. The CDR3 is 15 amino acids. The junction had 10 bases not matched to a gene; V was cut back by 4 bases and J by 8 bases. CDR1 MDHEN and CDR2 SYDVKM come from the germline V gene. The CDR3 region is CASSSTTGLGEKLFF. CDR3 sequence (DNA): TGTGCCAGCAGTTCGACGACAGGGTTGGGCGAAAAACTGTTTTTT.